This T cell receptor beta chain appears in the sequencing data of a study of T-cell reconstitution after alpha-beta-depleted transplantation in children. A library of TCRbeta sequences, prepared with unique molecular identifiers, was generated. A single record per CDR3 protein comes from TCRdb applying MiXCR to the PCR reads. The table lists approximately 1,000,000 distinct CDR3 sequences, roughly 31% of them singletons. Study outcomes and limitations: The origin of alpha-beta T cells about two months after transplant was reportedly several hundred expanded graft clones.

This clonotype was detected only a few times. No antigen is known for it. This specimen was PBMCs, mostly from graft donor cells, taken 360 days after TCRalphabeta/CD19-depleted stem cell transplant. The receptor was derived from a boy younger than two who had a stem cell transplant for SCID, so the T cells may come from the graft donor.

The CDR3 coding sequence is TGTGCCAGCAGTTTCGGTCTCTCTGGAAACACCATATATTTT. The encoded protein is CASSFGLSGNTIYF. The chain recombines TRBV12-3 or TRBV12-4 with TRBJ1-3; no clear D gene. This CDR3 has 14 residues. V gave up 3 bases and J gave up 0 bases, with 6 bases separating them.